Presented here are 2 T cell receptor beta chains from one specimen sequenced in a study of T cells in Graves' hyperthyroidism and ophthalmopathy. Amplification targeted TCR beta CDR3 regions from RNA transcripts. When the TCR CDR3 underwent first-round RT-PCR, the HTBI primer set was used. TCRdb ran MiXCR on the multiplex PCR reads and lists one entry per CDR3 protein. Altogether roughly 160,000 distinct CDR3 sequences are present, about a tenth being singletons, with the ten largest covering less than 25%. Sequencing input: blood. The receptors originated from a young woman with Graves' hyperthyroidism that later progressed to Graves' ophthalmopathy.

In this sample, this clonotype turned up a few times. A much more abundant neighbour one base away suggests this may be a read error. The V and J genes are TRBV28 and TRBJ2-5; D unresolved. The CDR3 contains 13 residues. Germline V gives CDR1 MDHEN, CDR2 SYDVKM. The CDR3 here is CASSLARQETQHF. In DNA form, the CDR3 reads TGTGCCAGCAGTTTGGCCAGACAAGAGACCCAGCACTTC. Variable domain in full (rest from reference TRBV28 and TRBJ2-5): DVKVTQSSRYLVKRTGEKVFLECVQDMDHENMFWYRQDPGLGLRLIYFSYDVKMKEKGDIPEGYSVSREKKERFSLILESASTNQTSMYLCASSLARQETQHFGPGTRLLVL.

This clonotype was counted ten times or more. The V call is TRBV30, the J call TRBJ1-6, with 8 bases identical to TRBD1. The CDR3 extends over 13 amino acids. Looked up from germline, CDR1 is GTSNPN and CDR2 is SVGIG (reference sequence). Trimming took 1 base from V and 9 from J; bases not matched to a gene: 2. CDR3 sequence: CAWSATGGSPLHF. The CDR3 DNA follows: TGTGCCTGGAGTGCCACAGGGGGTTCACCCCTCCACTTT. The variable domain in full, completed from reference TRBV30 and TRBJ1-6, reads SQTIHQWPATLVQPVGSPLSLECTVEGTSNPNLYWYRQAAGRGLQLLFYSVGIGQISSEVPQNLSASRPQDRQFILSSKKLLLSDSGFYLCAWSATGGSPLHFGNGTRLTVT.